This paragraph covers one T cell receptor beta chain sequence. This sample is drawn from a study of blood T cell repertoires in COVID-19. As for the study in general: Whether acute or convalescent, the COVID-19 samples came from the United States, Italy and Spain. PBMCs, B-cell-depleted T cells, or T cells provided the cDNA or gDNA that made up the material.

Trimming cost V 3 bases and J 1 base, with 18 bases left between them. Germline CDR1 reads MGHRA; CDR2 reads YSYEKL. There are 17 residues in the CDR3. Assay: immunoSEQ multiplex PCR; the TCRdb copy retains only in-frame clones and omits some. The sample records roughly 70,000 clones, about 88% being singletons. The TCR was taken from a human donor in a cohort sampled during active COVID-19. V usage is TRBV4-1 and J usage is TRBJ1-1; TRBD1 might be the D (6 bases). The sample taken for sequencing was peripheral blood. The CDR3 DNA is TGCGCCAGCAGCCATAAATTAGGGGGGGCCCAGAACACTGAAGCTTTCTTT. Encoded protein: CASSHKLGGAQNTEAFF.